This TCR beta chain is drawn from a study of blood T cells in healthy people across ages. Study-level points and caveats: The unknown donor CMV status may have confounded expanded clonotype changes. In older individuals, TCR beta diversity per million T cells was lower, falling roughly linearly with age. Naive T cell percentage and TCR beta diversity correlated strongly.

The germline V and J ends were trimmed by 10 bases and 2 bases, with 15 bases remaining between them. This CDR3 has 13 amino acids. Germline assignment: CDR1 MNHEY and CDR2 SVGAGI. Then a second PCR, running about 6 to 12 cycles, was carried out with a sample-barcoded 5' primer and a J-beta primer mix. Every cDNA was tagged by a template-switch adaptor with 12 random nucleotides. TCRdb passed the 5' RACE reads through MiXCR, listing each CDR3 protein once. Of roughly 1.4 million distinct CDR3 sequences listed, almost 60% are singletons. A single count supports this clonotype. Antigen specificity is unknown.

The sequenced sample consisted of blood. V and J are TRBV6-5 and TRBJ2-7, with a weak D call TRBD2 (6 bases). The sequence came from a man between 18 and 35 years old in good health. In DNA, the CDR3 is TGTGCCATACGGGACTCTTTAACCTACGAGCAGTACTTC. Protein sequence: CAIRDSLTYEQYF.